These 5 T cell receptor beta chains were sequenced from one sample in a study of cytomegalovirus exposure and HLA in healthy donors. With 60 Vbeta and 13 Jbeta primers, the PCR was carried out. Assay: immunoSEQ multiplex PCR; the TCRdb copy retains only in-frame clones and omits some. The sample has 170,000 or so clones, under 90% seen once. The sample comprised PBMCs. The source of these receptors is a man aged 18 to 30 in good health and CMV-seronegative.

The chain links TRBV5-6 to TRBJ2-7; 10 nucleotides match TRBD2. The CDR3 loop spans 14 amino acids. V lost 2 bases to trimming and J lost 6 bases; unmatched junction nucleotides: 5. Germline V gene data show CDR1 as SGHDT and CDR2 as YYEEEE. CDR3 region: CASSFIAGGSEQYF. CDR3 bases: TGTGCCAGCAGCTTTATAGCGGGAGGCTCCGAGCAGTACTTC.

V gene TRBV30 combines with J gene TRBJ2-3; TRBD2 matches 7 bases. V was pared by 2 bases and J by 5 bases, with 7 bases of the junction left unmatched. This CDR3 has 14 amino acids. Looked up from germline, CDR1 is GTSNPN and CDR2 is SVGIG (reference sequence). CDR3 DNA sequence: TGTGCCTGGAGTCCTAGCGGCTCAAGAGATACGCAGTATTTT. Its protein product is CAWSPSGSRDTQYF.

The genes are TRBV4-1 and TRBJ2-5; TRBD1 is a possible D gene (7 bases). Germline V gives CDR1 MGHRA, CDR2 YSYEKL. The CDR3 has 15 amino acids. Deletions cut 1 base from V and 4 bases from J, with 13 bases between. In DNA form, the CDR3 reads TGCGCCAGCAGCCAAGTAGGTCAGGGGGGAGAGACCCAGTACTTC. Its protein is CASSQVGQGGETQYF.

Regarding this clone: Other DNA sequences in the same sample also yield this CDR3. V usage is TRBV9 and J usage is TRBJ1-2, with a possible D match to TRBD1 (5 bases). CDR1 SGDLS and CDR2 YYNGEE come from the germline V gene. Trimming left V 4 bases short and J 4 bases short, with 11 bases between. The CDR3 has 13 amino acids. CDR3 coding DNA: TGTGCCAGCAGCCCCGGGACTGCCTATGGCTACACCTTC. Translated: CASSPGTAYGYTF.

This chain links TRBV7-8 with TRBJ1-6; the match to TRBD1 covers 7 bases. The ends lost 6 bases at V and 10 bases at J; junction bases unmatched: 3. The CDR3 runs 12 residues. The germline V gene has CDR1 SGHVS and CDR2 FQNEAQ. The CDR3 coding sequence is TGTGCCAGCAGGGAAGGGGGCTCACCCCTCCACTTT. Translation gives CASREGGSPLHF.